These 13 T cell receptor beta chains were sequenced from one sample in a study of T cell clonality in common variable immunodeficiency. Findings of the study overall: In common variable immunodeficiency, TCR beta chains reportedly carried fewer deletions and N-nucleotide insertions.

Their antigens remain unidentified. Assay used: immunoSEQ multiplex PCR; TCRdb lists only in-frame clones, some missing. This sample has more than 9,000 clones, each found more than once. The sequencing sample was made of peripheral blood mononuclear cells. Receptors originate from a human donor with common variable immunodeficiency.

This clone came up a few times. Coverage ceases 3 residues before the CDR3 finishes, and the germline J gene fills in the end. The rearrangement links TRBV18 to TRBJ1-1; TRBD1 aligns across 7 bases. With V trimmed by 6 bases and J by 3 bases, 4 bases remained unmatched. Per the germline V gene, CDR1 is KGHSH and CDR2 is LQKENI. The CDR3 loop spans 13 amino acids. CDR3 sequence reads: CASSDGQDTEAFF. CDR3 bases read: TGTGCCAGCTCCGACGGACAGGACACTGAA.

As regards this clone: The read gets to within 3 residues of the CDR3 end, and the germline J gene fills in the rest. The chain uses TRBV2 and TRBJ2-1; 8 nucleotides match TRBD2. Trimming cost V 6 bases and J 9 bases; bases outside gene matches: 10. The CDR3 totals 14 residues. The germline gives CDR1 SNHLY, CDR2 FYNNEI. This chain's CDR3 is CASREGLVSSEQFF. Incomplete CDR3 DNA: TGTGCCAGCAGGGAGGGACTAGTATCCAGTGAG.

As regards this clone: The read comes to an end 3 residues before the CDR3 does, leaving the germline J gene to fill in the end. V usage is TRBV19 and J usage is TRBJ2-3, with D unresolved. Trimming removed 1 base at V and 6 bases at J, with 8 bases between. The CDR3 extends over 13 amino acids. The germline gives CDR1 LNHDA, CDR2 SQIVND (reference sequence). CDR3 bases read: TGTGCCAGTAGTATAGGCCTCAGGGATACG. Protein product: CASSIGLRDT. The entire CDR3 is CASSIGLRDTQYF.

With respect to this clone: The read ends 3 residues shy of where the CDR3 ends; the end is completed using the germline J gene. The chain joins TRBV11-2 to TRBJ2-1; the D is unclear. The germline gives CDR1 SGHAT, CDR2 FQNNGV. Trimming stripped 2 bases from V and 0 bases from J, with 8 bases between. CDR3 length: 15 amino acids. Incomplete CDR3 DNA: TGTGCCAGCAGCTTACGACTCAGCTCCTACAATGAG. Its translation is CASSLRLSSYNE. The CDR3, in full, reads CASSLRLSSYNEQFF.

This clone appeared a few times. This CDR3 is CASSLLPDTISYEQYF. The sequenced part of the CDR3 DNA is TGTGCCAGCTCACTCCTCCCGGACACCATCTCCTACGAG. V gene TRBV18 combines with J gene TRBJ2-7, with D maybe TRBD1 (5 bases). Read coverage stops 3 residues before the CDR3 terminus; the germline J gene supplies the remainder. V was cut by 4 bases and J by 0 bases, with 16 bases left in between. This CDR3 has 16 residues. The germline V gene has CDR1 KGHSH and CDR2 LQKENI. Complete variable domain (other parts from reference TRBV18 and TRBJ2-7): NAGVMQNPRHLVRRRGQEARLRCSPMKGHSHVYWYRQLPEEGLKFMVYLQKENIIDESGMPKERFSAEFPKEGPSILRIQQVVRGDSAAYFCASSLLPDTISYEQYFGPGTRLTVT.

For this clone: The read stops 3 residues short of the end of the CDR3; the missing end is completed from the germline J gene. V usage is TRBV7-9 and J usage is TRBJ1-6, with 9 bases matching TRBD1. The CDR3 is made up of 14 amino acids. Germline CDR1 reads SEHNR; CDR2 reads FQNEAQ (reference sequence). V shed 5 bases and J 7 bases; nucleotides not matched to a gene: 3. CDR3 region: CASSTGQGNSPLHF. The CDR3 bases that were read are TGTGCCAGCAGCACGGGACAGGGAAATTCACCC. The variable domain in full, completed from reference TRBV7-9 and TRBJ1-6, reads DTGVSQNPRHKITKRGQNVTFRCDPISEHNRLYWYRQTLGQGPEFLTYFQNEAQLEKSRLLSDRFSAERPKGSFSTLEIQRTEQGDSAMYLCASSTGQGNSPLHFGNGTRLTVT.

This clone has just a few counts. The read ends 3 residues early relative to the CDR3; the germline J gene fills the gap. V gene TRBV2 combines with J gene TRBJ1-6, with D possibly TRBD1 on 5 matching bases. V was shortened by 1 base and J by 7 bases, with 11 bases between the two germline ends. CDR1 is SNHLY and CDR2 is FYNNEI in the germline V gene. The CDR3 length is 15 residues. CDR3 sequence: CASSEEARGNSPLHF. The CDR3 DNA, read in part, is TGTGCCAGCAGTGAAGAGGCAAGGGGCAATTCACCC.

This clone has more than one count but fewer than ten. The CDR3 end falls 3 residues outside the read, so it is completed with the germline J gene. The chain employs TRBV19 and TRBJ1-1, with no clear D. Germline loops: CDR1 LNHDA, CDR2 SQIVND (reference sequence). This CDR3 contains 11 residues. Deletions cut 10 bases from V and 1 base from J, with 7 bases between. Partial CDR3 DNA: TGTGCCACTATATGGAACACTGAA. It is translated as CATIWNTE. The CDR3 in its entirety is CATIWNTEAFF.

CDR3: CASSQSRTSGRPVSYEQYF. The CDR3 DNA, read in part, is TGCGCCAGCAGTCAATCCAGGACTAGCGGGCGACCGGTCTCCTACGAG. The chain uses TRBV23-1 and TRBJ2-7; 11 bases are a match to TRBD2. The sequence runs out 3 residues before the end of the CDR3; the remainder is reconstructed from the germline J gene. TRBV23-1 carries the ORF label, with uncertain function. This CDR3 is 19 amino acids long. J was trimmed by 0 bases and V by 0 bases; bases with no gene match: 10.

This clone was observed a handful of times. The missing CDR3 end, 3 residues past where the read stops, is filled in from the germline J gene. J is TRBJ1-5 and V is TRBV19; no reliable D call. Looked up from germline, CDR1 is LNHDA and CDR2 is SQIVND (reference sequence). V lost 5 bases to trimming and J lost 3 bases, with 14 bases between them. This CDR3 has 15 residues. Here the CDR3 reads CASSPRLDTNQPQHF. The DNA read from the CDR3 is TGTGCCAGTAGTCCTCGCCTCGACACCAATCAGCCC.

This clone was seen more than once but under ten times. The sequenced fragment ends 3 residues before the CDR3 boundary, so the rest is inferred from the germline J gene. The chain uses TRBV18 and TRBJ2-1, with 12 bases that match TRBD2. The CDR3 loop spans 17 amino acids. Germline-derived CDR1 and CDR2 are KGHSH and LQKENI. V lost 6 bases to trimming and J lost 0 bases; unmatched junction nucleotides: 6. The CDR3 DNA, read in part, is TGTGCCAGCTCGTCAACGACTAGCGGGAGCTCCTACAATGAG. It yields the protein CASSSTTSGSSYNE. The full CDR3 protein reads CASSSTTSGSSYNEQFF.

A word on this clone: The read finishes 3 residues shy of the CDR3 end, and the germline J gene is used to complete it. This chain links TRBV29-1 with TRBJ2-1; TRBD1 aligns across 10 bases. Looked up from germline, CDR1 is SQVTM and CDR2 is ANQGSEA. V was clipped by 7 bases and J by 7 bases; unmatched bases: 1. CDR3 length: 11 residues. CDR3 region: CSADRGNEQFF. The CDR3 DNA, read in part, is TGCAGCGCGGACAGGGGGAATGAG.

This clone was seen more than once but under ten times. Incomplete CDR3 DNA: TGTGCCAGTAGTGACAGTAACTATGGC. Protein product: CASSDSNYG. The complete CDR3 sequence is CASSDSNYGYTF. The chain combines TRBV19 with TRBJ1-2, with a tentative D call TRBD1 (5 bases). The read terminates 3 residues before the CDR3 end, so the remaining end is supplied by the germline J gene. This CDR3 has 12 residues. V lost 5 bases and J lost 1, with 5 bases in between. Germline CDR1 LNHDA, CDR2 SQIVND (reference sequence).